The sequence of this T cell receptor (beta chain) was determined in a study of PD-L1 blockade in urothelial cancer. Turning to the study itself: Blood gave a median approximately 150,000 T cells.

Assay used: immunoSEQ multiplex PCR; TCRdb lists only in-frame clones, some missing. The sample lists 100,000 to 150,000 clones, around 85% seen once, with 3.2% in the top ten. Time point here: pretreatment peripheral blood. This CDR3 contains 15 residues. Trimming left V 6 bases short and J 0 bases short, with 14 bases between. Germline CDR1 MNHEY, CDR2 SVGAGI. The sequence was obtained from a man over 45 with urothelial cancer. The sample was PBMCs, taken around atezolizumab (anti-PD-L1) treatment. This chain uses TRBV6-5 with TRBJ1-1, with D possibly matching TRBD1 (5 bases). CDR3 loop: CASRPAGGLNTEAFF. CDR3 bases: TGTGCCAGCAGACCCGCCGGGGGGTTGAACACTGAAGCTTTCTTT.